Each of the 27 T cell receptor beta chains below was sequenced from the same sample in a study of early T cells in non-severe SARS-CoV-2 infection. TCRdb passed the 5' RACE reads through MiXCR, listing each CDR3 protein once. The sample lists 95,000 to 110,000 distinct CDR3 sequences; 8.5% to 14% were seen once. Material: whole blood. All receptors come from an adult who was a healthcare worker with PCR-confirmed SARS-CoV-2 infection or an uninfected control (not recorded which).

In nucleotides, the CDR3 is TGTGCCAGCAGTTTGCGGGATCATTCACCCCTCCACTTT. Translation: CASSLRDHSPLHF. The chain carries TRBV28 and TRBJ1-6; D unclear. The CDR3 length is 13 residues. The germline CDR1 and CDR2 sequences are MDHEN and SYDVKM. V dropped 3 bases and J dropped 8 bases, with 8 bases sitting between them.

The sample holds many counts of this clonotype. The V call is TRBV10-2, the J call TRBJ2-3; 7 bases agree with TRBD2. Trimming cost V 7 bases and J 2 bases; bases outside gene matches: 3. Germline-derived CDR1 and CDR2 are WSHSY and SAAADI. CDR3 length: 13 residues. The CDR3 nucleotides are TGCGCCAGCACCCGGGAGGCCACAGATACGCAGTATTTT. Amino acid sequence: CASTREATDTQYF.

The J gene is TRBJ2-3, the V gene TRBV7-3; tentatively, D is TRBD1 or TRBD2 (6 bases each). Germline V gives CDR1 SGHTA, CDR2 FQGTGA. The CDR3 has 17 amino acids. Trimming stripped 1 base from V and 2 bases from J, with 16 bases between. The chain's CDR3 is CASSLRPGGLNTDTQYF. CDR3 DNA: TGTGCCAGCAGCTTAAGGCCTGGGGGGCTTAACACAGATACGCAGTATTTT.

This clonotype was observed many times. The chain couples TRBV3-1 to TRBJ2-2, with D unclear. The germline V gene encodes CDR1 LGHDT and CDR2 YNNKEL (reference sequence). The CDR3 totals 13 residues. V was clipped by 4 bases and J by 6 bases, with 9 bases between them. Here the CDR3 DNA reads TGTGCCAGCAGCCTATTTTTGGCCGGGGAGCTGTTTTTT. It encodes CASSLFLAGELFF.

The sample holds many counts of this clonotype. This chain links TRBV12-3 or TRBV12-4 with TRBJ1-1, with a tentative D call TRBD1 (6 bases). CDR3 length: 15 residues. Trimming removed 7 bases at V and 0 bases at J, with 15 bases between. The CDR3 DNA is TGTGCCAGCAAGGACAGTACTCGGATGAACACTGAAGCTTTCTTT. Protein sequence: CASKDSTRMNTEAFF.

This clonotype has a count of ten or more. The chain has TRBV20-1 and TRBJ2-7; D perhaps matches TRBD2 (6 bases). CDR3 length: 15 amino acids. The germline CDR1 and CDR2 sequences are DFQATT and SNEGSKA (reference sequence). Trimming shortened V by 3 bases and J by 0 bases, and 15 bases separated the two germline ends. The CDR3 reads CSASGRLGTSYEQYF. The CDR3 nucleotides are TGCAGTGCTAGCGGGAGATTAGGGACCTCCTACGAGCAGTACTTC.

This clonotype came up a few times. The V call is TRBV5-1, the J call TRBJ2-1, with D possibly TRBD2 on 6 matching bases. The CDR3 has 15 residues. Germline CDR1 reads SGHRS; CDR2 reads YFSETQ. Trimming cost V 2 bases and J 4 bases, with 13 bases left between them. CDR3 sequence: CASSFPSSGYNEQFF. As DNA, the CDR3 is TGCGCCAGCAGCTTCCCTAGTAGCGGATACAATGAGCAGTTCTTC.

In its sample, this clonotype was seen many times. This CDR3 reads CASSQDIRRRNEQFF. The CDR3 nucleotides read TGCGCCAGCAGCCAAGATATACGGAGGAGGAATGAGCAGTTCTTC. The gene calls are TRBV4-3 and TRBJ2-1, with D maybe TRBD2 (5 bases). This CDR3 has 15 amino acids. V was shortened by 0 bases and J by 7 bases, with 13 bases between the two germline ends. Germline CDR1 reads LGHNA; CDR2 reads YSLEER.

The chain joins TRBV11-2 to TRBJ2-1; TRBD2 might be the D (6 bases). The germline gives CDR1 SGHAT, CDR2 FQNNGV. The CDR3 is 14 amino acids. V was cut by 1 base and J by 12 bases, with 16 bases left in between. The CDR3 region is CASSLGNLMGGQFF. The CDR3 bases are TGTGCCAGCAGCTTAGGTAACCTGATGGGGGGGCAGTTCTTC.

This clonotype was counted between two and nine times. The chain joins TRBV4-3 to TRBJ1-2; 7 bases map to TRBD1. With V trimmed by 1 base and J by 4 bases, 9 bases remained unmatched. Per the germline V gene, CDR1 is LGHNA and CDR2 is YSLEER. The CDR3 is made up of 16 amino acids. CDR3 loop: CASSQVPEPGGYGYTF. CDR3 in DNA: TGCGCCAGCAGCCAAGTTCCGGAGCCAGGGGGCTATGGCTACACCTTC.

This clonotype was counted at least ten times. The gene calls are TRBV14 and TRBJ2-2; D possibly matches TRBD1 or TRBD2 (6 bases each). From germline, CDR1 is SGHDN and CDR2 FVKESK. With 1 base removed from V and 4 bases from J, the gap between germline ends came to 10 bases. The CDR3 covers 15 residues. DNA for the CDR3: TGTGCCAGCAGCCAAGCAGGAGGGGGCACCGGGGAGCTGTTTTTT. Encoded protein: CASSQAGGGTGELFF.

This clonotype showed up just a few times. The rearrangement links TRBV7-2 to TRBJ1-2, with a possible D match to TRBD1 (5 bases). Germline CDR1 reads SGHTA; CDR2 reads FQGNSA. The CDR3 is 16 amino acids. V was trimmed by 5 bases and J by 2 bases, leaving 18 bases between them. CDR3 nucleotides: TGTGCCAGCAGCGGTCAACCGGGACCGCACAACTATGGCTACACCTTC. This codes for CASSGQPGPHNYGYTF.

The rearrangement links TRBV5-1 to TRBJ1-4; D is ambiguous. CDR1 SGHRS and CDR2 YFSETQ come from the germline V gene. The length of the CDR3 is 12 residues. V lost 2 bases and J lost 8, with 7 bases in between. DNA for the CDR3: TGCGCCAGCAGCTTTGGCAGCGAAAAACTGTTTTTT. Residues: CASSFGSEKLFF.

This chain joins TRBV11-1 and TRBJ2-3, with 7 bases lining up with TRBD1. The junction had 7 bases not matched to a gene; V was cut back by 6 bases and J by 4 bases. The CDR3 is 14 amino acids. Per the germline V gene, CDR1 is SGHAT and CDR2 is FQDESV (reference sequence). This CDR3 is CASSLNRGPDTQYF. Written as DNA, the CDR3 is TGTGCCAGCAGTTTAAACAGGGGTCCAGATACGCAGTATTTT.

This chain links TRBV20-1 with TRBJ2-7, with a possible D match to TRBD2 (6 bases). CDR3 length equals 12 residues. The germline V gene encodes CDR1 DFQATT and CDR2 SNEGSKA (reference sequence). V was cut by 5 bases and J by 1 base, with 9 bases left in between. The CDR3 protein is CSARDSSYEQYF. As DNA, the CDR3 is TGCAGTGCTCGGGACTCTTCCTACGAGCAGTACTTC.

The table lists this clonotype with a few counts. V gene TRBV19 combines with J gene TRBJ2-1; 7 bases agree with TRBD1. The length of the CDR3 is 12 residues. Losses at the gene ends were 6 bases for V and 4 bases for J; bases not matched to a gene: 0. The germline CDR1 and CDR2 sequences are LNHDA and SQIVND (reference sequence). The CDR3 coding sequence is TGTGCCAGTAGACAGGGGTACAATGAGCAGTTCTTC. This translates into CASRQGYNEQFF.

There are a few counts of this clonotype. The V and J genes are TRBV28 and TRBJ2-1; the match to TRBD2 covers 11 bases. The V gene's germline CDR1 is MDHEN and CDR2 SYDVKM. V dropped 8 bases and J dropped 7; count of bases not matched to a gene: 7. This CDR3 spans 14 amino acids. Written as DNA, the CDR3 is TGTGCCAGCTCACTAGCGGGAGAAGTAAATGAGCAGTTCTTC. The encoded protein is CASSLAGEVNEQFF.

This clonotype has at least ten counts. This chain joins TRBV7-9 and TRBJ2-1, with 11 bases lining up with TRBD2. Germline V lookup: CDR1 SEHNR, CDR2 FQNEAQ (reference sequence). CDR3 size: 21 residues. Trimming at V came to 6 bases and at J to 0 bases, leaving 19 bases not matched to a gene. CDR3 residues: CASSQLGLSSGRASSYNEQFF. DNA of the CDR3: TGTGCCAGCAGTCAATTGGGTCTGAGTAGCGGGAGGGCTTCCTCCTACAATGAGCAGTTCTTC.

About this clonotype: Possible read error: a much larger clone is one base away. V gene TRBV7-9 combines with J gene TRBJ2-2; D possibly corresponds to TRBD1 (6 bases). From germline, CDR1 is SEHNR and CDR2 FQNEAQ (reference sequence). This CDR3 is built from 15 residues. The DNA of the CDR3 is TGTGCCAGCAGCCCAGGACAGACGAACACCGGGAAGCTGTTTTTT. This encodes CASSPGQTNTGKLFF.

This clonotype was seen repeatedly, ten times or more. V and J are TRBV13 and TRBJ2-1; D is undetermined. Germline CDR1 PRHDT, CDR2 FYEKMQ (reference sequence). Trimming took 3 bases from V and 1 from J, leaving 10 bases between them. The CDR3 sequence is 15 residues long. The CDR3: CASSFFLRSYNEQFF. The CDR3, as DNA: TGTGCCAGCAGCTTTTTCCTAAGATCCTACAATGAGCAGTTCTTC.

The rearrangement joins TRBV7-2 to TRBJ2-5; tentative D call: TRBD2 (7 bases). Per germline, CDR1 SGHTA and CDR2 FQGNSA. With 5 bases removed from V and 5 bases from J, the gap between germline ends came to 21 bases. CDR3 length: 16 residues. The CDR3 region has the DNA TGTGCCAGCAGCCCCAGGGGCGGGAGTGATGTTGAGACCCAGTACTTC. Encoded protein: CASSPRGGSDVETQYF.

This clonotype was picked up many times. The chain combines TRBV7-2 with TRBJ2-7; D is unresolved. CDR3 length: 13 residues. The germline gives CDR1 SGHTA, CDR2 FQGNSA. Deletions cut 3 bases from V and 2 bases from J, with 8 bases between. The CDR3: CASSFSWTYEQYF. The CDR3 DNA follows: TGTGCCAGCAGCTTTTCGTGGACCTACGAGCAGTACTTC.

The chain combines TRBV18 with TRBJ1-1, with 9 positions matching TRBD1. The CDR3 runs to 18 residues. The V and J ends lost 6 bases and 6 bases, in that order; junction bases with no gene match: 20. Germline loops: CDR1 KGHSH, CDR2 LQKENI. In DNA form, the CDR3 reads TGTGCCAGCTCGCCTCAACAAGGGACAGGGTCTTTGGCGGCTGAAGCTTTCTTT. It specifies CASSPQQGTGSLAAEAFF.

The chain joins TRBV5-1 to TRBJ2-2; 7 nucleotides align to TRBD2. Germline lookup yields CDR1 SGHRS and CDR2 YFSETQ. This CDR3 spans 17 amino acids. With 1 base clipped from V and 0 bases from J, the junction kept 6 bases outside the gene matches. The chain's CDR3 is CASSLLPSGSNTGELFF. The CDR3 DNA is TGCGCCAGCAGCTTGCTCCCTAGCGGATCGAACACCGGGGAGCTGTTTTTT.

A few counts support this clonotype. The chain recombines TRBV20-1 with TRBJ2-3; D remains ambiguous. The CDR3 is 11 amino acids. Trimming took off 7 bases at V and 5 bases at J, with 10 bases between the two ends. Germline assignment: CDR1 DFQATT and CDR2 SNEGSKA (reference sequence). The CDR3 region is CSGPLLDTQYF. CDR3 nucleotide sequence: TGCAGTGGTCCTCTACTAGATACGCAGTATTTT.

This clonotype was counted at least ten times. The V and J genes are TRBV7-9 and TRBJ1-4; D remains ambiguous. CDR3 length: 15 amino acids. CDR1 SEHNR and CDR2 FQNEAQ come from the germline V gene (reference sequence). Trimming removed 4 bases at V and 6 bases at J, with 15 bases between. The CDR3 region is CASSSEKPGDEKLFF. The CDR3 DNA reads TGTGCCAGCAGCTCCGAGAAACCCGGGGATGAAAAACTGTTTTTT.

This clonotype was picked up a small number of times. V usage is TRBV12-3 or TRBV12-4 and J usage is TRBJ2-5; D might be TRBD2 (6 bases). V was pared by 11 bases and J by 4 bases, with 17 bases between. CDR3 length: 13 amino acids. The CDR3 reads CASTLSGGETQYF. The CDR3 coding sequence is TGTGCCTCGACCCTCTCCGGGGGAGAGACCCAGTACTTC.